This TCR beta chain came from a study of T cell responses to AZD1222 COVID-19 vaccine. The CDR3 covers 15 residues. Trimming shortened V by 1 base and J by 0 bases, and 7 bases separated the two germline ends. Germline V CDR1 and CDR2: SEHNR, FQNEAQ (reference sequence). Assay: immunoSEQ multiplex PCR; the TCRdb copy retains only in-frame clones and omits some. This sample has 140,000 or so clones; about 90% occur once, and the top ten carry approximately 3.7%. The rearrangement links TRBV7-9 to TRBJ2-1, with D hard to call. The receptor comes from an adult in good health. The material sequenced was peripheral blood, taken on day 0 of AZD1222 vaccination. The CDR3 loop is CASSLGSSSYNEQFF. CDR3 bases: TGTGCCAGCAGCTTAGGATCTAGCTCCTACAATGAGCAGTTCTTC. The variable domain in full, with the rest retrieved from reference TRBV7-9 and TRBJ2-1, is DTGVSQNPRHKITKRGQNVTFRCDPISEHNRLYWYRQTLGQGPEFLTYFQNEAQLEKSRLLSDRFSAERPKGSFSTLEIQRTEQGDSAMYLCASSLGSSSYNEQFFGPGTRLTVL.